One sample yielded the 15 T cell receptor beta chains listed below, sequenced in a study of CD8 T cells in ankylosing spondylitis. Study results and limitations: Ankylosing spondylitis blood seemed to carry a telltale TCR beta motif made of under ten highly homologous variants.

Their antigens remain unidentified. Using its own MiXCR run on the 5' RACE reads, TCRdb lists one record per CDR3 protein. The sample carries 700,000 to 1,000,000 distinct CDR3 sequences, approximately 12% recorded once. Sequencing input: blood, either unsorted or a sorted T cell fraction (not recorded which). The origin of the receptors is a male donor with ankylosing spondylitis.

This clonotype was recorded at least ten times. The chain employs TRBV10-3 and TRBJ2-1; D gene uncertain. The CDR3 spans 13 residues. V lost 6 bases, J lost 0 bases, and 6 bases lay in between. Germline values: CDR1 ENHRY, CDR2 SYGVKD. The CDR3 bases are TGTGCCATCAGGAGCAGCTCCTACAATGAGCAGTTCTTC. It encodes CAIRSSSYNEQFF.

This clonotype has only a few counts. The chain employs TRBV7-9 and TRBJ1-6; D ambiguous. The germline V gene encodes CDR1 SEHNR and CDR2 FQNEAQ (reference sequence). Trimming took 3 bases from V and 10 from J, leaving 7 bases between them. The CDR3 sequence is 12 residues long. The CDR3 bases are TGTGCCAGCAGCTTCGCTGACTCACCCCTCCACTTT. Translation: CASSFADSPLHF.

A few counts support this clonotype. The J gene is TRBJ2-1, the V gene TRBV20-1; 7 bases fit TRBD2. The CDR3 covers 14 residues. Trimming took 5 bases from V and 3 from J; bases not matched to a gene: 7. Germline V gives CDR1 DFQATT, CDR2 SNEGSKA (reference sequence). The CDR3 DNA reads as TGCAGTGCTCAGCGGGGAAATTACTACAATGAGCAGTTCTTC. This encodes CSAQRGNYYNEQFF.

This clonotype was counted at least ten times. The chain uses TRBV6-1 and TRBJ2-2; D assignment may be TRBD1 or TRBD2 (6 bases each). CDR1 and CDR2 (germline): MNHNS, SASEGT. This CDR3 has 15 residues. V lost 7 bases and J lost 5, with 17 bases in between. Written as DNA, the CDR3 is TGTGCCAGCACCCCGGGGGCTTCGAGGACCGGGGAGCTGTTTTTT. Its translation: CASTPGASRTGELFF.

The DNA for the CDR3 is TGTGCCAGCAAGATACGGGTCTCTGGGGCCAACGTCCTGACTTTC. Its translation is CASKIRVSGANVLTF. This chain uses TRBV6-1 with TRBJ2-6; the D is unclear. Between the trimmed V and J ends, which lost 7 bases and 0 bases, there was a span of 10 bases. Germline V gene lookup returns CDR1 MNHNS and CDR2 SASEGT. The CDR3 sequence is 15 residues long.

The sample holds many counts of this clonotype. The chain carries TRBV20-1 and TRBJ1-3; 7 positions agree with TRBD1. In germline, CDR1 is DFQATT, CDR2 SNEGSKA (reference sequence). The CDR3 runs 14 residues. The V gene end was trimmed by 2 bases and the J gene end by 2 bases; junction bases not matched to a gene: 3. The CDR3 region is CSARSRGPGNTIYF. The CDR3 region has the DNA TGCAGTGCTAGATCGAGGGGGCCTGGAAACACCATATATTTT.

There are a few counts of this clonotype. This chain links TRBV28 with TRBJ2-3, with 9 bases identical to TRBD1. The V gene's germline CDR1 is MDHEN and CDR2 SYDVKM. V dropped 8 bases and J dropped 1; count of bases not matched to a gene: 10. The CDR3 has 16 residues. The CDR3 reads CASRDRVISRTDTQYF. The CDR3 region has the DNA TGTGCCAGCCGGGACAGGGTAATCTCTCGCACAGATACGCAGTATTTT.

The gene calls are TRBV28 and TRBJ2-4; tentative D call: TRBD1 (6 bases). CDR1 and CDR2 (germline): MDHEN, SYDVKM. The CDR3 spans 17 residues. The V and J ends lost 0 bases and 2 bases respectively, with 14 bases between them. CDR3 bases: TGTGCCAGCAGTTTATGGGCCCCAGGGGAAACCAAAAACATTCAGTACTTC. Translated, it gives CASSLWAPGETKNIQYF.

The chain is built from TRBV7-2 and TRBJ2-7, with 7 bases lining up with TRBD2. CDR1 and CDR2 (germline): SGHTA, FQGNSA. Trimming cost V 5 bases and J 2 bases; bases outside gene matches: 9. The CDR3 runs 15 residues. The CDR3: CASSGSSGTTYEQYF. CDR3 sequence (DNA): TGTGCCAGCAGCGGGTCTAGCGGTACCACCTACGAGCAGTACTTC.

This clonotype was found a few times. The chain couples TRBV7-2 to TRBJ1-2; 8 positions match TRBD1. V lost 4 bases and J lost 2; bases outside the gene matches: 3. Germline V lookup: CDR1 SGHTA, CDR2 FQGNSA. The CDR3 length is 14 residues. In nucleotides, the CDR3 is TGTGCCAGCAGCTGGGGACAGGAGAACTATGGCTACACCTTC. The encoded protein is CASSWGQENYGYTF.

The rearrangement uses TRBV2 and TRBJ2-3; a weak D match, TRBD1 (5 bases). Germline V gene lookup returns CDR1 SNHLY and CDR2 FYNNEI. The CDR3 has 16 amino acids. The V gene lost 2 bases and the J gene lost 1 base, with 13 bases spanning the gap. The CDR3 loop is CASSERQIGGTDTQYF. DNA of the CDR3: TGTGCCAGCAGTGAACGGCAGATAGGGGGCACAGATACGCAGTATTTT.

This clonotype was picked up a small number of times. This rearrangement joins TRBV6-1 to TRBJ2-1, with unresolved D. Between the trimmed V and J ends, which lost 6 bases and 5 bases, there was a span of 17 bases. CDR3 size: 15 residues. Germline-derived CDR1 and CDR2 are MNHNS and SASEGT. CDR3 in amino acids: CASSIGRVFDNEQFF. CDR3 bases: TGTGCCAGCAGCATAGGCCGCGTATTCGACAATGAGCAGTTCTTC.

To note about this clonotype: A much larger clone is a single base away; this may be a read error. The CDR3 region is CASSLKGDRYDEQFF. The CDR3 coding sequence is TGTGCCAGCAGCTTAAAAGGAGACCGCTACGATGAGCAGTTCTTC. The chain carries TRBV11-2 and TRBJ2-1; D call uncertain. There are 15 residues in the CDR3. Germline V lookup: CDR1 SGHAT, CDR2 FQNNGV.

This clonotype was seen more than once but under ten times. The V gene is TRBV7-2, the J gene TRBJ2-7; 11 bases map to TRBD2. The V gene end was trimmed by 5 bases and the J gene end by 2 bases; junction bases not matched to a gene: 5. The CDR3 is 15 amino acids. CDR1 SGHTA and CDR2 FQGNSA come from the germline V gene. The CDR3 here is CASSAGTSGPYEQYF. In DNA form, the CDR3 reads TGTGCCAGCAGCGCCGGGACTAGCGGACCCTACGAGCAGTACTTC.

This clonotype was counted a few times. V usage is TRBV20-1 and J usage is TRBJ2-5; D is ambiguous. This CDR3 is 12 amino acids long. The V gene lost 3 bases and the J gene lost 2 bases, with 7 bases spanning the gap. Germline loops: CDR1 DFQATT, CDR2 SNEGSKA (reference sequence). Here the CDR3 reads CSASMGQETQYF. CDR3 nucleotides: TGCAGTGCTAGTATGGGGCAAGAGACCCAGTACTTC.